Listed below are T cell receptor beta chains from one sample, sequenced in a study of blood T cell repertoires in COVID-19. Sequencing was performed with immunoSEQ multiplex PCR; in TCRdb, only in-frame clones are kept and a portion is missing. This sample has approximately 65,000 clones; roughly four fifths occur once, and the top ten carry 18%. Specimen: peripheral blood. These receptors originate from a man between 60 and 70 years old with acute or convalescent COVID-19. CDR3s include the opening cysteine and the closing phenylalanine or tryptophan. D genes are given only for firm matches. The size entry is marked missing in some rows and otherwise reads once, few, many or a size class.

v_gene	d_gene	abundance	j_gene	CDR3nt	CDR3aa
TRBV19	.	.	TRBJ1-1	TGTGCCAGTAGTACCTCCTGGGGGAGGGGGACTGAAGCTTTCTTT	CASSTSWGRGTEAFF
TRBV29-1	TRBD1	few	TRBJ2-5	TGCAGCAAGACAGGGGGTCCTAAAGGGACCCAGTACTTC	CSKTGGPKGTQYF
TRBV9	TRBD1	.	TRBJ1-2	TGTGCCAGCAGCCCTTACGGGACAGGGGACTATGGCTACACCTTC	CASSPYGTGDYGYTF
TRBV7-9	TRBD2	.	TRBJ2-1	TGTGCCAGCAGCTTAGTGGGACTAGCGGAGGGCCTAGGGCAGTTCTTC	CASSLVGLAEGLGQFF
TRBV27	TRBD2	.	TRBJ2-5	TGTGCCAGCAGTGCCGGGCGATCTAGCGGGAGGGCCCAAGAGACCCAGTACTTC	CASSAGRSSGRAQETQYF
TRBV18	.	.	TRBJ1-3	TGTGCCAGCTCACCAATCGCTCCACAGAGCTCTGGAAACACCATATATTTT	CASSPIAPQSSGNTIYF
TRBV2	TRBD2	.	TRBJ2-1	TGTGCCAGCAGTGATGTGGGGACTAGCGGGTACAATGAGCAGTTCTTC	CASSDVGTSGYNEQFF
TRBV11-3	.	few	TRBJ2-3	TGTGCCAGCAGCTTATTTTCATCAGATACGCAGTATTTT	CASSLFSSDTQYF
TRBV7-3	.	.	TRBJ1-1	TGTGCCAGCAGCTTAAGCCCAGGAACCACTGAAGCTTTCTTT	CASSLSPGTTEAFF
TRBV11-2	.	.	TRBJ1-1	TGTGCCAGCAGCTTAGCAACAGGTTGGGAAGCTTTCTTT	CASSLATGWEAFF
TRBV30	TRBD2	.	TRBJ2-1	TGTGCACGTTCATCGGGGGGGGCTGGCTGGAATGAGCAGTTCTTC	CARSSGGAGWNEQFF
TRBV19	TRBD1	.	TRBJ1-6	TGTGCCAGTACCCCGCGGGGACAGGCGAATTCACCCCTCCACTTT	CASTPRGQANSPLHF
TRBV30	.	.	TRBJ1-5	TGTGCCTGGGGAGGAAGGAGGTCGGCTCAGCCCCAGCATTTT	CAWGGRRSAQPQHF
TRBV5-4	.	.	TRBJ2-2	TGTGCCAGCAGCTTGGGACTTCCCCTTGGGACCGGGGAGCTGTTTTTT	CASSLGLPLGTGELFF
TRBV11-3	TRBD2	.	TRBJ2-1	TGTGCCAGCAGCGGAGCGGGAGTGAGCTACAATGAGCAGTTCTTC	CASSGAGVSYNEQFF
TRBV6-2/TRBV6-3	TRBD1	.	TRBJ2-1	TGTGCCAGCAGTCGACAGGGATCGGGCAATGAGCAGTTCTTC	CASSRQGSGNEQFF
TRBV28	.	.	TRBJ2-7	TGTGCCACCAACCGGATGGGCGGGGTCTCCTACGAGCAGTACTTC	CATNRMGGVSYEQYF
TRBV7-2	TRBD2	few	TRBJ2-1	TGTGCCAGCAGCTGGAAGAACAGCGGGAGCGGTTACAATGAGCAGTTCTTC	CASSWKNSGSGYNEQFF
TRBV5-6	TRBD1	.	TRBJ2-4	TGTGCCAGCAGCTTGGGGACAGGGTCCAAAAACATTCAGTACTTC	CASSLGTGSKNIQYF
TRBV5-5	.	.	TRBJ2-7	TGTGCCAGCAAGAGTGAAATCCACGAGCAGTACTTC	CASKSEIHEQYF
TRBV15	TRBD1	.	TRBJ1-6	TGTGCCACCAGCAGAGAACAGGGGGCGTATTCACCCCTCCACTTT	CATSREQGAYSPLHF
TRBV11-3	TRBD1	.	TRBJ2-1	TGTGCCAGCAGATCCGGACAGGGGGCTAATGAGCAGTTCTTC	CASRSGQGANEQFF
TRBV6-1	.	.	TRBJ1-3	TGTGCCAGCAGTGACGGACAGGGAAACACCATATATTTT	CASSDGQGNTIYF
TRBV5-1	.	.	TRBJ2-5	TGCGCCAGCAGCGACTCAACGGAGACCCAGTACTTC	CASSDSTETQYF
TRBV27	.	.	TRBJ2-1	TGTGCCAGCAGTAGGACTGCCAATGAGCAGTTCTTC	CASSRTANEQFF
TRBV5-1	.	.	TRBJ2-5	TGCGCCAGCAGTGGCGCCAGGGGCCAAGAGACCCAGTACTTC	CASSGARGQETQYF